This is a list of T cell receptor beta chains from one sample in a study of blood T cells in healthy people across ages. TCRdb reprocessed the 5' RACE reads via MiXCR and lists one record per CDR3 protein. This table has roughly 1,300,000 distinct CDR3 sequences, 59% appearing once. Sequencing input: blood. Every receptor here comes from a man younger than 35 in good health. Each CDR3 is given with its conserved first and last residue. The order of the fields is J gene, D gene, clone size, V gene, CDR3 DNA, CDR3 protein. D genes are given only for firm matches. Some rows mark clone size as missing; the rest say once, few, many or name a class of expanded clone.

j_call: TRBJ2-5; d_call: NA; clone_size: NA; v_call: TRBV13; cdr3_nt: TGTGCCAGCAGCTTGTTAGAGTCCTATGAGCAGTACTTC; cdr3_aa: CASSLLESYEQYF
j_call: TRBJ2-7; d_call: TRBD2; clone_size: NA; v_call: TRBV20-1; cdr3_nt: TGCAGTGCTAGTCTTACTAGCGGGACTCCCAATAGCTCCTACGAGCAGTACTTC; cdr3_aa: CSASLTSGTPNSSYEQYF
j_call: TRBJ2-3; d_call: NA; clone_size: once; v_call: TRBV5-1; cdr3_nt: TGCGCCACCGGGACACTACCTACAGATACGCAGTATTTT; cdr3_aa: CATGTLPTDTQYF
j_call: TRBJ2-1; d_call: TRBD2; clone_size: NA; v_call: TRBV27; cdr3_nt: TGTGCCAGCACGGAACTAGCGGGGGGCTACAATGAGCAGTTCTTC; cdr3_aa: CASTELAGGYNEQFF
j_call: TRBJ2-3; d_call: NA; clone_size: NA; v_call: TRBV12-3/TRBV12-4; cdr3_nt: TGTGCCAGCTGCGAGGGCTTTCCCACAGGTACGCAGTATTTT; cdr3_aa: CASCEGFPTGTQYF
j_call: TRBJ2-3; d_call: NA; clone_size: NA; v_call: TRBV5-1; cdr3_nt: TGCGCCAGCAGGAGGGCGGCTAGATTGACAGATACGCAGTATTTT; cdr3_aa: CASRRAARLTDTQYF
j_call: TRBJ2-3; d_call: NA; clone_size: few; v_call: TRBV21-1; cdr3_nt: TGTGCCAGCAGCAAGCGCCCAAAGACTAGCGGGGACCCTACGAGGGATACGCAGTATTTT; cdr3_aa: CASSKRPKTSGDPTRDTQYF
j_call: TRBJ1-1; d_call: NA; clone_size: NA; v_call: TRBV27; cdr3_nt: TGTGCCAGCAGCTTCTCACAGGCCCCGAACACTGAAGCTTTCTTT; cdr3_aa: CASSFSQAPNTEAFF
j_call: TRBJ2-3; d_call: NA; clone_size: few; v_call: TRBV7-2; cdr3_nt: TGTGCCAGCAGCATGGGACCGCGCACAGATACGCAGTATTTT; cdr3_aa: CASSMGPRTDTQYF
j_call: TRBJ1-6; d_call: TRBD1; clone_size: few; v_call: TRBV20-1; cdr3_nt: TGCAGAGCCGGGACAGGGAGTAATTCACCCCTCCACTTT; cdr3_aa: CRAGTGSNSPLHF
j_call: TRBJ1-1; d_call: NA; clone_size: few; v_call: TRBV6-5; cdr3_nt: TGTGCCAGCAGTTACTCGAAAAGTGGGAACACTGAGGCTTTCTTT; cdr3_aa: CASSYSKSGNTEAFF
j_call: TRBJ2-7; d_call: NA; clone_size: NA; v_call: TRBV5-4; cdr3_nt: TGTGCCAGCAGCCCTTACGGCTTTTACAATGAGCAGTACTTC; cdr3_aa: CASSPYGFYNEQYF
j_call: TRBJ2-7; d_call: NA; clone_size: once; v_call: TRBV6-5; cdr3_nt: TGTGCCAGCAGTGGTAGCGCCACCTACAATGAGCAGTACTTC; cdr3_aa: CASSGSATYNEQYF
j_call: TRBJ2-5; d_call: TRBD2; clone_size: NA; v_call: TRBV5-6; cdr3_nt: TGTGCCAGCAGCTGGGACTATGAGACCCAGTACTTC; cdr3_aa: CASSWDYETQYF
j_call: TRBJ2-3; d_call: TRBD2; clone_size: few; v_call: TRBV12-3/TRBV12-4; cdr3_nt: TGTGCCAGCAGTTTGGGCGGGGGGGCGACAGATACGCAGTATTTT; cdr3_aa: CASSLGGGATDTQYF
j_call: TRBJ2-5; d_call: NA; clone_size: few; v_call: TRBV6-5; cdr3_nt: TGTGCCAGCAGTCGACTGGGACAAGAGACCCAGTACTTC; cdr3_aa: CASSRLGQETQYF
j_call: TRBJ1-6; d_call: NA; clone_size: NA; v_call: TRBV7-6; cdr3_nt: TGTGCCAGCAGCCACGATTGGGGGTCACCCCTCCACTTT; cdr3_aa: CASSHDWGSPLHF
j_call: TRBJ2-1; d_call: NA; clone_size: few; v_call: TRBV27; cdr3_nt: TGTGCCAGCAGTTTTAATGCCCCCCTTTGGCAGGGAATGAGGAATGAGCAGTTCTTC; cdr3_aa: CASSFNAPLWQGMRNEQFF
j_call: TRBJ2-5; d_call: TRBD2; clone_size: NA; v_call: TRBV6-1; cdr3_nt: TGTGCCAGCAGAAAGAGCGGGGATCAAGAGACCCAGTACTTC; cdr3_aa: CASRKSGDQETQYF
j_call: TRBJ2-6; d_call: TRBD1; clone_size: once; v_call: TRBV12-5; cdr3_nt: TGTGCTAGTGGTTTGGTACTGGGGACAGGGGTTGCAGGGGCCAACGTCCTGACTTTC; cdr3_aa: CASGLVLGTGVAGANVLTF
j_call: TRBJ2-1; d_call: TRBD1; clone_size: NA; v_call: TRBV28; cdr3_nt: TGTGCCAGCAGTTCCTTACAAACCGACAGGGGCTTCTCCTACAATGAGCAGTTCTTC; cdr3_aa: CASSSLQTDRGFSYNEQFF
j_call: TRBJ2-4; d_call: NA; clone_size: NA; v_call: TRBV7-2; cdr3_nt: TGTGCCAGCAGCCGCATAGGGGATGGAAACATTCAGTACTTC; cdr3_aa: CASSRIGDGNIQYF
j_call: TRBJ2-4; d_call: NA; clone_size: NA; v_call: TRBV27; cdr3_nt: TGTGCCCGCAGTTCGCCCAGGCGAGGTGGGAACATTCAGTACTTC; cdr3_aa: CARSSPRRGGNIQYF
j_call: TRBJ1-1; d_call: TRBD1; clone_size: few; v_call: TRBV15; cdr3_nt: TGTGCCACCAGCAGAGACAGGGGGGGCACTGAAGCTTTCTTT; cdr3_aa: CATSRDRGGTEAFF
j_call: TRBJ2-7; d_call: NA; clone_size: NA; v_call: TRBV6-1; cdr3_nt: TGTGCCAGCAGTGAAGGACAGGCAGGGGTCCCACGGGACGAGCAGTACTTC; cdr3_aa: CASSEGQAGVPRDEQYF
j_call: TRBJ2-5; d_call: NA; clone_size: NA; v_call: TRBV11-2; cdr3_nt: TGTGCCAGCTATCCTGGGACGGAGGCGAGCGGGACCCAGTACTTC; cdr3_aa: CASYPGTEASGTQYF
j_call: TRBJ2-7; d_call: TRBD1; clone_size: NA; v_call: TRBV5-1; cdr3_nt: TGCGCCAGCAGCATAAGACAGGGGGGTTTGTACGAGCAGTACTTC; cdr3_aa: CASSIRQGGLYEQYF
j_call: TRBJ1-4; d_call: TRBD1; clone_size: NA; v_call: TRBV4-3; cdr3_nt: TGCGCCAGCAGCCAAGGGTCCGGGACAGGGAGGTTTTTTAATGAAAAACTGTTTTTT; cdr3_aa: CASSQGSGTGRFFNEKLFF
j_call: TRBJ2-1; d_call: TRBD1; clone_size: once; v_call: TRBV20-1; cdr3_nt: TGCAGTGCTAGAATTTCGGACAGGGGGACGTACAATGAGCAGTTCTTC; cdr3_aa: CSARISDRGTYNEQFF
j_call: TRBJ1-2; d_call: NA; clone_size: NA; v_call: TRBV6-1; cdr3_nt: TGTGCCAGCAGACCTGGACAGAACCTCTATGGCTACACCTTC; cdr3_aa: CASRPGQNLYGYTF
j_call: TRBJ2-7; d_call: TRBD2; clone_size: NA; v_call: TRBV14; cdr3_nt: TGTGCCAGCAGCTTTCGACCGGGACTAGCGGGAGGGAACGAGCAGTACTTC; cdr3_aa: CASSFRPGLAGGNEQYF
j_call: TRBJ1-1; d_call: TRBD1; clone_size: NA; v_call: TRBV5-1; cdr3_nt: TGCGCCAGCAGCTTAGACCGACAGGGGTACACTGAAGCTTTCTTT; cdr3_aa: CASSLDRQGYTEAFF
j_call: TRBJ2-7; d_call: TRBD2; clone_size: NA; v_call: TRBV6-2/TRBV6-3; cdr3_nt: TGTGCCAGCAGCCGAACGACTAGCGGGGAATACGAGCAGTACTTC; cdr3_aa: CASSRTTSGEYEQYF
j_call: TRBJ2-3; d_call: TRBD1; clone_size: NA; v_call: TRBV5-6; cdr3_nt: TGTGCCAGCAGCTCCCGGGACAGGGACCACTCAGATACGCAGTATTTT; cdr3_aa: CASSSRDRDHSDTQYF
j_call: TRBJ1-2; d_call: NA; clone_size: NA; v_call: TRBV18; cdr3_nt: TGTGCCAGCTCAAGACTGAACACTAACTATGGCTACACCTTC; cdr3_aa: CASSRLNTNYGYTF
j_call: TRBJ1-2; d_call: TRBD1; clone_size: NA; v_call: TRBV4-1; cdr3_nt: TGCGCCAGCAGCCAAGATCTCGCCGCCGACAGGGTGGCTGGTGGCTACACCTTC; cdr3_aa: CASSQDLAADRVAGGYTF
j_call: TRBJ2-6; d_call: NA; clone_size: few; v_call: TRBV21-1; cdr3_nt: TGTGCCAGCAGCAAACGAACCTTCTCTGGGGCCAACGTCCTGACTTTC; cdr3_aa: CASSKRTFSGANVLTF
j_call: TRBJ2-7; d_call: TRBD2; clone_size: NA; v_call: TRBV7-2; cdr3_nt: TGTGCCAGCAGCTCAGGCGGCGGGAGGGCCGGGTACGAGCAGTACTTC; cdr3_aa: CASSSGGGRAGYEQYF
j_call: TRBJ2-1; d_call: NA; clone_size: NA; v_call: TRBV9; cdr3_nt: TGTGCCAGCTCCATGGGCGGCTCCTACAATGAGCAGTTCTTC; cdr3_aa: CASSMGGSYNEQFF
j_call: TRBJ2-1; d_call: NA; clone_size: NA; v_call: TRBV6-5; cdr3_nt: TGTGCCAGCTTTACTCGGGACGGCGCCTTCAATGAGCAGTTCTTC; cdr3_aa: CASFTRDGAFNEQFF
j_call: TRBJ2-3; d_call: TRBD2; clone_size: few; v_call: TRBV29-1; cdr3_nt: TGCAGCGTTGACACGGGAGGCTTCACAGATACGCAGTATTTT; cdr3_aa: CSVDTGGFTDTQYF
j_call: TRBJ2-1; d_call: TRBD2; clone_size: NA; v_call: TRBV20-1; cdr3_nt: TGCAGTGTACGGAGCGGGGCCTACAATGAGCAGTTCTTC; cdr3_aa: CSVRSGAYNEQFF
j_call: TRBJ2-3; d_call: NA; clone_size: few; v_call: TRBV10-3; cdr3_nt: TGTGCCATCAGTGAGGACGATACAGGCCCGAAGTATTTT; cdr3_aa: CAISEDDTGPKYF
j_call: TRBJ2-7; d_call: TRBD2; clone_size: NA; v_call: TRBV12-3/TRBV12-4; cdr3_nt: TGTGCCACCACCGGACTAGAATCCTACAATGAGCAGTACTTC; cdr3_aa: CATTGLESYNEQYF
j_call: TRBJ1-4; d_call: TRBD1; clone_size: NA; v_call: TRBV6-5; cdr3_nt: TGTGCCAGCAGTTACTCAAGGCAGGGGGCGAAAAAGGAAAAACTGTTTTTT; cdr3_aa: CASSYSRQGAKKEKLFF
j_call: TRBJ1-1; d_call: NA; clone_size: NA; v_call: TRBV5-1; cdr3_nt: TGCGCCAGCAGCTTGGGAGGGTTTCCGACTGAAGCTTTCTTT; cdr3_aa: CASSLGGFPTEAFF
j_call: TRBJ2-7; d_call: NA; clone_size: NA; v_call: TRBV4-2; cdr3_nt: TGTGCCAGCAGCCAAAGAGGGCTACCCTACGAGCAGTACTTC; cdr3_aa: CASSQRGLPYEQYF
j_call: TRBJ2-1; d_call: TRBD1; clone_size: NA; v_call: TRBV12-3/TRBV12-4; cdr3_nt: TGTGCTAGTAGTCAAGGACAGGTAGTCGGAGAGACCCAGTTCTTC; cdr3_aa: CASSQGQVVGETQFF
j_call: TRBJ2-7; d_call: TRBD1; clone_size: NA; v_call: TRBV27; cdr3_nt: TGTGCCAGCAAACCGGACAGGGGACAGTACGAGCAGTACTTC; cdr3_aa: CASKPDRGQYEQYF
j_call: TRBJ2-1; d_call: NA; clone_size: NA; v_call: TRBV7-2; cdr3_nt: TGTGCCAGCAGCGGATCTGCCCTCGGTTATGAGCAGTTCTTC; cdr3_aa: CASSGSALGYEQFF
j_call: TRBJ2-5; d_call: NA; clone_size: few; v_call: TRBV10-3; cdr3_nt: TGTGCCATCAGTCGCCCTCAAGAGACCCAGTACTTC; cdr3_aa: CAISRPQETQYF
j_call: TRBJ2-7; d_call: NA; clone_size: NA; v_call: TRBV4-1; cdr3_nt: TGCGCCAGCAGCCAAGAAAGGGGGGCCGAGCAGTACTTC; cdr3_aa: CASSQERGAEQYF
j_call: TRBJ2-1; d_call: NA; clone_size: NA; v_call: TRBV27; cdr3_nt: TGTGCCAGCAGTTTCCTCGGACCAGGGAATGAGCAGTTCTTC; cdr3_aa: CASSFLGPGNEQFF
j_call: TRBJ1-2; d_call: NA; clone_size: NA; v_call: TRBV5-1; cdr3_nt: TGCGCCAGCATCCCCTCACAGGGAATCGGTGGCTACACCTTC; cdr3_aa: CASIPSQGIGGYTF
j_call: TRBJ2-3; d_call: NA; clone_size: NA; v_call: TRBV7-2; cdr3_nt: TGTGCCAGCAGCATGGATGCAGTTTCCACAGATACGCAGTATTTT; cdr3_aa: CASSMDAVSTDTQYF
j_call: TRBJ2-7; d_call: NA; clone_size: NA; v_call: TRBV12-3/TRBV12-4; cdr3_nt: TGTGCCAGCAGCGCTGGGAAGTACGAGCAGTACTTC; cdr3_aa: CASSAGKYEQYF
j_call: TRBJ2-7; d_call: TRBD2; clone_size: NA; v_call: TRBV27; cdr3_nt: TGTGCCAGCAGTGTGGGGACTAGTCACTACGAGCAGTACTTC; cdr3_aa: CASSVGTSHYEQYF
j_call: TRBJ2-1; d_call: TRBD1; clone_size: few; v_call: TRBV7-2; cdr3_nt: TGTGCCAGCAGCTTAGAGGGACAGAAGTACAATGAGCAGTTCTTC; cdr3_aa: CASSLEGQKYNEQFF
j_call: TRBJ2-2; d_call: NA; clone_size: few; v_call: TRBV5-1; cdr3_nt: TGCGCCAGCAGCTTGGAAGTCGGGGAGCTGTTTTTT; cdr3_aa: CASSLEVGELFF
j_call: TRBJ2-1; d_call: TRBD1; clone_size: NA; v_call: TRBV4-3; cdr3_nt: TGCGCCAGCAGCCAAGCCCCAGGACAGGCTAGCTCCTACAATGAGCAGTTCTTC; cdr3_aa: CASSQAPGQASSYNEQFF